This T cell receptor (beta chain) was recorded in a study of OX40 agonist ivuxolimab in advanced cancers. Background on the study: Partial response was recorded in three patients: one hepatocellular carcinoma and two cutaneous melanoma cases.

The data were produced by immunoSEQ multiplex PCR, yet TCRdb's version contains in-frame clones alone and is incomplete. The sample includes 15,000 to 25,000 clones, 77% seen only once; the top ten take 18%. Between the trimmed V and J ends, which lost 0 bases and 6 bases, there was a span of 9 bases. Per the germline V gene, CDR1 is MRHNA and CDR2 is SNTAGT. The CDR3 spans 14 residues. This chain connects TRBV6-4 to TRBJ2-1, with D perhaps matching TRBD1 or TRBD2 (5 bases each). This clonotype was sampled from an adult with an advanced solid tumor such as melanoma, head and neck, liver or kidney cancer. The input for sequencing was CD4+ or CD8+ T cells sorted from blood, taken in a trial of the OX40 agonist ivuxolimab. CDR3 nucleotides: TGTGCCAGCAGTGACTCCGGGGCGAGCAATGAGCAGTTCTTC. Encoded protein: CASSDSGASNEQFF.